This T cell receptor (beta chain) was profiled in a study of cytomegalovirus exposure and HLA in healthy donors. Study results and limitations: Common viral pathogens seemed, in a later analysis, to connect with several of the most significant clusters. Data from an earlier analysis indicated that most TCR beta V segments were productive either about 87% or about 30% of the time.

V was clipped by 6 bases and J by 0 bases; unmatched bases: 3. CDR1 is SGHRS, CDR2 YFSETQ, per germline. The CDR3 has 14 amino acids. PCR employed 60 Vbeta and 13 Jbeta primers. Sequencing used immunoSEQ multiplex PCR; TCRdb keeps in-frame clones, though not all of them. The table records approximately 150,000 clones, approximately 80% of them present only once. Donors sampled were nominally healthy, though unrecorded immune exposures were likely. With regard to this clone: Its specificity is not known.

Specimen: PBMCs. This clonotype was sampled from a man younger than 35 in good health and CMV-seronegative. The gene calls are TRBV5-1 and TRBJ1-1, with 9 bases fitting TRBD1. CDR3: CASKGQGMNTEAFF. CDR3 nucleotide sequence: TGCGCCAGCAAAGGACAGGGGATGAACACTGAAGCTTTCTTT.